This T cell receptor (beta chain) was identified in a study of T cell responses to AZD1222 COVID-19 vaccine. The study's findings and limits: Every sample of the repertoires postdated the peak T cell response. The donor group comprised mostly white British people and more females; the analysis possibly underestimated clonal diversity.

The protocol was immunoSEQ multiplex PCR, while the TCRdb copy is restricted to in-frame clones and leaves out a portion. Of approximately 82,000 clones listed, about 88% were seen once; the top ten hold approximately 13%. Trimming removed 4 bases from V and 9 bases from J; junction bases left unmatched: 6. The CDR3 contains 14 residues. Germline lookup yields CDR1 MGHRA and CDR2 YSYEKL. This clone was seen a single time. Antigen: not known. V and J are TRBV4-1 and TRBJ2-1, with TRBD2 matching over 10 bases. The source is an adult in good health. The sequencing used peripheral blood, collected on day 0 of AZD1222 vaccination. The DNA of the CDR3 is TGCGCCAGCAGCCTCAGCGGGGGGGCCGTTGAGCAGTTCTTC. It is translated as CASSLSGGAVEQFF.